These T cell receptor beta chains were read from a single sample in a study of identifying expanded T cells in peripheral blood. Data came from immunoSEQ multiplex PCR; TCRdb stores just in-frame clones and leaves some out. The table shows some 72,000 clones, with 85% to 90% occurring only once. The sequenced sample was blood. The receptors originated from a person aged 18 to 75 in good health. The CDR3 runs from the conserved cysteine through the conserved F or W. Each record gives: J gene, D gene, clone size, V gene, CDR3 protein, CDR3 DNA. D genes are given only for firm matches. The size of a clone is reported for some rows only, either as once, few or many, or as a class for expanded clones.

J gene: TRBJ1-3
D gene: NA
clone size: NA
V gene: TRBV5-6
CDR3 protein: CASSVVGNTIYF
CDR3 DNA: TGTGCCAGCAGCGTGGTTGGAAACACCATATATTTT

J gene: TRBJ2-1
D gene: TRBD1
clone size: NA
V gene: TRBV28
CDR3 protein: CASRVPGQGVFNEQFF
CDR3 DNA: TGTGCCAGCAGGGTTCCGGGACAGGGGGTATTCAATGAGCAGTTCTTC

J gene: TRBJ1-5
D gene: NA
clone size: NA
V gene: TRBV6-6
CDR3 protein: CASNPYSNQPQHF
CDR3 DNA: TGTGCCAGCAACCCTTATAGCAATCAGCCCCAGCATTTT

J gene: TRBJ1-1
D gene: NA
clone size: few
V gene: TRBV5-1
CDR3 protein: CASSLVGVPKAFF
CDR3 DNA: TGCGCCAGCAGCTTAGTCGGGGTTCCAAAAGCTTTCTTT

J gene: TRBJ2-1
D gene: TRBD2
clone size: medium-sized
V gene: TRBV27
CDR3 protein: CASSLTSGSEEQFF
CDR3 DNA: TGTGCCAGCAGCCTGACTAGCGGGAGTGAGGAGCAGTTCTTC

J gene: TRBJ1-2
D gene: TRBD1
clone size: NA
V gene: TRBV27
CDR3 protein: CASSNRQLGQQGGYTF
CDR3 DNA: TGTGCCAGCAGTAACCGCCAATTGGGACAGCAGGGTGGCTACACCTTC

J gene: TRBJ2-3
D gene: NA
clone size: NA
V gene: TRBV19
CDR3 protein: CASSIRQDTQYF
CDR3 DNA: TGTGCCAGTAGTATCCGACAGGATACGCAGTATTTT

J gene: TRBJ1-1
D gene: TRBD1
clone size: NA
V gene: TRBV28
CDR3 protein: CASSFDRVNTEAFF
CDR3 DNA: TGTGCCAGCAGTTTCGACAGGGTGAACACTGAAGCTTTCTTT

J gene: TRBJ2-2
D gene: NA
clone size: NA
V gene: TRBV7-2
CDR3 protein: CASSLVGTPNTGELFF
CDR3 DNA: TGTGCCAGCAGCTTAGTAGGGACGCCGAACACCGGGGAGCTGTTTTTT

J gene: TRBJ1-1
D gene: TRBD1
clone size: many
V gene: TRBV19
CDR3 protein: CASSSHRGPNTEAFF
CDR3 DNA: TGTGCCAGTAGTTCGCACAGGGGGCCGAACACTGAAGCTTTCTTT

J gene: TRBJ1-5
D gene: NA
clone size: few
V gene: TRBV28
CDR3 protein: CASRSAESPKYNQPQHF
CDR3 DNA: TGTGCCAGCCGCAGTGCGGAGTCTCCAAAATATAATCAGCCCCAGCATTTT

J gene: TRBJ1-1
D gene: TRBD1
clone size: NA
V gene: TRBV7-2
CDR3 protein: CASSPGTGMHTEAFF
CDR3 DNA: TGTGCCAGCAGCCCCGGGACAGGGATGCACACTGAAGCTTTCTTT

J gene: TRBJ2-7
D gene: TRBD2
clone size: once
V gene: TRBV7-9
CDR3 protein: CASSFPLAGFGEQYF
CDR3 DNA: TGTGCCAGCAGCTTCCCGCTAGCGGGATTCGGCGAGCAGTACTTC

J gene: TRBJ2-4
D gene: TRBD1
clone size: NA
V gene: TRBV6-6
CDR3 protein: CASSYSSGTEKNIQYF
CDR3 DNA: TGTGCCAGCAGTTACTCATCCGGGACAGAGAAAAACATTCAGTACTTC

J gene: TRBJ2-7
D gene: NA
clone size: NA
V gene: TRBV19
CDR3 protein: CASSTGPPGEQYF
CDR3 DNA: TGTGCCAGTAGTACCGGGCCCCCTGGCGAGCAGTACTTC

J gene: TRBJ2-4
D gene: NA
clone size: NA
V gene: TRBV5-6
CDR3 protein: CASSRQLREAKNIQYF
CDR3 DNA: TGTGCCAGCAGCCGACAGCTACGGGAAGCCAAAAACATTCAGTACTTC